Described below is a single T cell receptor (beta chain) sequence and its context. Antigen unknown. In germline, CDR1 is MNHEY, CDR2 SVGEGT. The CDR3 length is 15 residues. Deletions cut 3 bases from V and 0 bases from J, with 11 bases between. Combining a sample-barcoded 5' primer with a J-beta primer mix, a second PCR ran for roughly 7 to 12 cycles. TCRdb called the 5' RACE reads again in MiXCR, with one record for every CDR3 protein. The sample lists 650,000 to 950,000 distinct CDR3 sequences; around 42% were seen once. This sample is part of a study of blood T cells in healthy people across ages. General observations from the study: Per million T cells, TCR beta diversity dropped about linearly as age rose. Those diversity estimates obtained from one million T cells were thought to be underestimates.

This TCR came from a man between 60 and 75 years old in good health. The chain recombines TRBV6-2 or TRBV6-3 with TRBJ1-2; D gene unclear. Sequencing was performed on blood. The DNA of the CDR3 is TGTGCCAGCAGTTATCGTGGCGGAACTAACTATGGCTACACCTTC. Translated: CASSYRGGTNYGYTF.